The 27 T cell receptor beta chains below were found in one sample sequenced in a study of read filtering for tumor transcriptome and immune sequencing. From roughly 400 ng of RNA, a library with molecular barcoded alpha/delta and beta/gamma adaptors was made. TCRdb passed the reads through MiXCR, listing each CDR3 protein once. This table holds about 130,000 distinct CDR3 sequences, roughly 13% found once. The material sequenced was a population of CD138-negative cells sorted from bone marrow. Source of these receptors: a donor over 35 with multiple myeloma.

This clonotype came up many times. The chain has TRBV5-1 and TRBJ2-1, with TRBD2 matching 13 bases. J was trimmed by 2 bases and V by 7 bases; bases with no gene match: 9. The CDR3 consists of 17 residues. Germline V gives CDR1 SGHRS, CDR2 YFSETQ. CDR3 residues: CASLPGLAGSTYNEQFF. The CDR3 coding sequence is TGCGCCAGCCTCCCGGGACTAGCGGGGAGCACCTACAATGAGCAGTTCTTC.

This chain joins TRBV19 and TRBJ1-5; unclear D gene. V shed 4 bases and J shed 3 bases, with 10 bases lying between them. The CDR3 totals 14 residues. Germline CDR1 and CDR2: LNHDA and SQIVND (reference sequence). CDR3 sequence reads: CASSSSSYNQPQHF. The CDR3, as DNA: TGTGCCAGTAGTAGTTCCAGCTACAATCAGCCCCAGCATTTT.

The CDR3 region has the DNA TGTGCCAGCAGCTTGGGGCCCGAAATGAACACCGGGGAGCTGTTTTTT. Protein sequence: CASSLGPEMNTGELFF. This sequence joins TRBV5-5 and TRBJ2-2; D call uncertain. The CDR3 is 16 residues long. Trimming removed 0 bases from V and 1 base from J, with 10 bases in between. In germline, CDR1 is SGHKS, CDR2 YYEKEE (reference sequence).

About this clonotype itself: A much larger clone lies a single base off, so this may be a read error. This chain connects TRBV20-1 to TRBJ2-2; 8 positions match TRBD1. Germline V gene data show CDR1 as DFQATT and CDR2 as SNEGSKA (reference sequence). V lost 5 bases to trimming and J lost 5 bases; unmatched junction nucleotides: 7. There are 14 residues in the CDR3. CDR3 sequence: CSADRDRNTGELFF. The DNA of the CDR3 is TGCAGTGCTGACCGGGACAGGAATACCGGGGAGCTGTTTTTT.

Ten or more counts support this clonotype. The rearrangement links TRBV19 to TRBJ2-3, with 8 bases lining up with TRBD2. The junction had 5 bases not matched to a gene; V was cut back by 7 bases and J by 2 bases. The CDR3 length is 14 residues. Per the germline V gene, CDR1 is LNHDA and CDR2 is SQIVND (reference sequence). The CDR3 coding sequence is TGTGCCAGTAAAAGTAGCGGGAACACAGATACGCAGTATTTT. Translated, it gives CASKSSGNTDTQYF.

This clonotype has ten or more counts. The chain combines TRBV27 with TRBJ2-3; 10 positions agree with TRBD2. The trim removed 8 bases at V and 4 bases at J, leaving 12 bases unmatched. The CDR3 runs 16 residues. Per the germline V gene, CDR1 is MNHEY and CDR2 is SMNVEV (reference sequence). The DNA for the CDR3 is TGTGCCAGCCGAAATGGCAAGCGGGGGGGCTCAGATACGCAGTATTTT. Protein product: CASRNGKRGGSDTQYF.

This clonotype was counted many times. The chain couples TRBV20-1 to TRBJ1-1; D possibly corresponds to TRBD1 (5 bases). CDR1 is DFQATT and CDR2 is SNEGSKA in the germline V gene (reference sequence). This CDR3 has 14 residues. The germline V and J ends were trimmed by 3 bases and 1 base, with 12 bases remaining between them. The CDR3 here is CSASGAGSNTEAFF. CDR3 DNA: TGCAGTGCTAGTGGGGCGGGGTCGAACACTGAAGCTTTCTTT.

Comments on this clonotype: A much larger clone lies one base from this, so it may be a read error. The chain is built from TRBV20-1 and TRBJ2-7; 8 bases fit TRBD1. In germline, CDR1 is DFQATT, CDR2 SNEGSKA (reference sequence). Unmatched junction bases numbered 6, after V lost 1 base and J lost 4 bases. The CDR3 has 14 residues. The CDR3 sequence is CSARGGDRTYEQYF. The CDR3 nucleotides read TGCAGTGCTAGAGGGGGGGACAGGACATACGAGCAGTACTTC.

This clonotype was found many times. The chain employs TRBV4-2 and TRBJ2-1; D is tentatively TRBD1 or TRBD2 (5 bases each). Trimming stripped 1 base from V and 4 bases from J, with 11 bases between. Germline V CDR1 and CDR2: LGHNA, YNFKEQ. The CDR3 contains 15 residues. This CDR3 is CASSQVSEGYNEQFF. The DNA of the CDR3 is TGTGCCAGCAGCCAAGTATCAGAGGGGTACAATGAGCAGTTCTTC.

In its sample, this clonotype was seen many times. The rearrangement uses TRBV3-1 and TRBJ2-1; unclear D gene. V was pared by 4 bases and J by 7 bases, with 5 bases between. This CDR3 is 11 amino acids long. Germline CDR1 and CDR2: LGHDT and YNNKEL (reference sequence). The CDR3 here is CASSRMNEQFF. DNA for the CDR3: TGTGCCAGCAGCCGAATGAATGAGCAGTTCTTC.

This clonotype was counted at least ten times. This chain connects TRBV20-1 to TRBJ2-3; 9 bases agree with TRBD2. Germline trimming cut 5 bases from V and 4 bases from J; bases unmatched to any gene: 7. Germline V CDR1 and CDR2: DFQATT, SNEGSKA (reference sequence). CDR3 length: 14 amino acids. This CDR3 is CSALAGKGADTQYF. DNA for the CDR3: TGCAGTGCTCTAGCGGGAAAGGGCGCAGATACGCAGTATTTT.

The gene calls are TRBV29-1 and TRBJ2-5; D is possibly TRBD2 (6 bases). The V end lost 3 bases, the J end lost 2 bases, and 7 bases lay between the germline ends. This CDR3 spans 12 amino acids. Germline CDR1 reads SQVTM; CDR2 reads ANQGSEA. For the CDR3, the DNA is TGCAGCGTTGACGGGAGTCAAGAGACCCAGTACTTC. This translates into CSVDGSQETQYF. Full variable domain (outside the CDR3, taken from reference TRBV29-1 and TRBJ2-5): SAVISQKPSRDICQRGTSLTIQCQVDSQVTMMFWYRQQPGQSLTLIATANQGSEATYESGFVIDKFPISRPNLTFSTLTVSNMSPEDSSIYLCSVDGSQETQYFGPGTRLLVL.

This clonotype occurred once. A much larger clone differs from this one at a single base, so this may be a read error. The gene calls are TRBV29-1 and TRBJ1-3, with D tentatively TRBD1 (6 bases). V was shortened by 4 bases and J by 2 bases, with 9 bases between the two germline ends. This CDR3 spans 13 amino acids. Per germline, CDR1 SQVTM and CDR2 ANQGSEA. CDR3 bases: TGCAGCGTTGGCGAGGGGGCTGGAAACACCATATATTTT. It yields the protein CSVGEGAGNTIYF.

This clonotype was seen just once. The V and J genes are TRBV12-3 or TRBV12-4 and TRBJ1-5; D not certain. Trimming removed 6 bases from V and 5 bases from J, with 17 bases in between. This CDR3 is 15 amino acids long. The CDR3 loop is CASSSTRLGYQPQHF. The DNA for the CDR3 is TGTGCCAGCAGCTCCACAAGGTTAGGATATCAGCCCCAGCATTTT.

This clonotype was detected many times. V usage is TRBV20-1 and J usage is TRBJ2-5; D is tentatively TRBD1 or TRBD2 (5 bases each). V dropped 3 bases and J dropped 4 bases, with 12 bases sitting between them. This CDR3 is built from 13 residues. The V gene's germline CDR1 is DFQATT and CDR2 SNEGSKA (reference sequence). The CDR3 loop reads CSASFDSGETQYF. CDR3 DNA sequence: TGCAGTGCTAGCTTTGACAGCGGAGAGACCCAGTACTTC.

The sample holds many counts of this clonotype. A junction end diverges from the germline sequence, so it may reflect a read error. The chain uses TRBV2 and TRBJ2-3, with D perhaps assigned TRBD1 or TRBD2 (5 bases each). There are 12 residues in the CDR3. CDR1 SNHLY and CDR2 FYNNEI come from the germline V gene. CDR3 DNA: TGTGCGAGCAGTGGGGGTTTCGATACGCAGTATTTT. It translates to CASSGGFDTQYF.

This clonotype was detected many times. This chain links TRBV30 with TRBJ2-1, with TRBD2 matching 11 bases. The CDR3 has 14 residues. Looked up from germline, CDR1 is GTSNPN and CDR2 is SVGIG (reference sequence). V trimming: 0 bases; J trimming: 7 bases; junction bases outside the gene matches: 2. CDR3 nucleotides: TGTGCCTGGAGTGTCTTAGCGGGAGGGAATGAGCAGTTCTTC. It translates to CAWSVLAGGNEQFF.

This clonotype was seen many times. V usage is TRBV7-2 and J usage is TRBJ2-1; 9 bases align to TRBD1. Per the germline V gene, CDR1 is SGHTA and CDR2 is FQGNSA. The CDR3 consists of 15 residues. Losses at the gene ends were 1 base for V and 7 bases for J; bases not matched to a gene: 5. The DNA for the CDR3 is TGTGCCAGCAGCTTAGAGGGGACAGGGATTAATGAGCAGTTCTTC. This codes for CASSLEGTGINEQFF. The full variable domain, rest sourced from reference TRBV7-2 and TRBJ2-1, is GAGVSQSPSNKVTEKGKDVELRCDPISGHTALYWYRQSLGQGLEFLIYFQGNSAPDKSGLPSDRFSAERTGGSVSTLTIQRTQQEDSAVYLCASSLEGTGINEQFFGPGTRLTVL.

This clonotype showed up just once. The rearrangement uses TRBV12-3 or TRBV12-4 and TRBJ2-5, with D perhaps matching TRBD2 (6 bases). The length of the CDR3 is 13 residues. Trimming shortened V by 6 bases and J by 5 bases, and 13 bases separated the two germline ends. The CDR3: CASSPLRGETQYF. CDR3 DNA sequence: TGTGCCAGCAGCCCCCTCCGGGGGGAGACCCAGTACTTC.

This clonotype was counted at least ten times. V gene TRBV7-9 combines with J gene TRBJ2-7; tentatively, D is TRBD2 (6 bases). This CDR3 region has 14 residues. Per the germline V gene, CDR1 is SEHNR and CDR2 is FQNEAQ (reference sequence). The V and J ends lost 5 bases and 4 bases respectively, with 15 bases between them. The CDR3 DNA follows: TGTGCCAGCAGCCCATTCGGGGGTTCTTACGAGCAGTACTTC. The encoded protein is CASSPFGGSYEQYF. Based on the CDR3 plus reference TRBV7-9 and TRBJ2-7, the full variable domain is DTGVSQNPRHKITKRGQNVTFRCDPISEHNRLYWYRQTLGQGPEFLTYFQNEAQLEKSRLLSDRFSAERPKGSFSTLEIQRTEQGDSAMYLCASSPFGGSYEQYFGPGTRLTVT.

CDR3 loop: CASSLDGTGVQPQHF. The CDR3 DNA follows: TGTGCCAGCAGCTTGGACGGGACAGGGGTTCAGCCCCAGCATTTT. The chain combines TRBV5-8 with TRBJ1-5, with TRBD1 matching over 10 bases. Germline V gives CDR1 SGHTS, CDR2 YDEGEE. The CDR3 runs to 15 residues. Germline trimming cut 0 bases from V and 6 bases from J; bases unmatched to any gene: 3.

The chain has TRBV24-1 and TRBJ1-1; D possibly corresponds to TRBD1 (6 bases). The CDR3 runs 12 residues. From germline, CDR1 is KGHDR and CDR2 SFDVKD. Trimming took off 3 bases at V and 9 bases at J, with 10 bases between the two ends. This CDR3 is CATSDQQGKAFF. The DNA for the CDR3 is TGTGCCACCAGTGATCAACAGGGTAAAGCTTTCTTT.

This chain uses TRBV4-1 with TRBJ2-1; D unresolved. The V gene lost 4 bases and the J gene lost 6 bases, with 16 bases spanning the gap. Germline values: CDR1 MGHRA, CDR2 YSYEKL. The CDR3 loop spans 15 amino acids. For the CDR3, the DNA is TGCGCCAGCAGCCCTCAGGATTTCGACCGCAATGAGCAGTTCTTC. Amino acid sequence: CASSPQDFDRNEQFF.

This clonotype was counted many times. V and J are TRBV2 and TRBJ2-3; 7 nucleotides agree with TRBD2. Trimming took 3 bases from V and 0 from J; bases not matched to a gene: 3. Germline V CDR1 and CDR2: SNHLY, FYNNEI. The CDR3 is 15 amino acids. CDR3 region: CASSEGTISTDTQYF. The CDR3 nucleotides read TGTGCCAGCAGTGAGGGGACTATCAGCACAGATACGCAGTATTTT.

This clonotype was recorded a few times. An end of the junction does not agree with germline; a read error may underlie this. This chain connects TRBV5-6 to TRBJ2-1; D uncertain. CDR3 length equals 12 residues. Germline V gene data show CDR1 as SGHDT and CDR2 as YYEEEE. The CDR3 nucleotides read TGTGCCGGCAGCTTTAGAGACAATGAGCAGTTCTTC. Its translation is CAGSFRDNEQFF.

This clonotype was seen many times. The V gene is TRBV6-2 or TRBV6-3, the J gene TRBJ2-7, with D unclear. The CDR3 sequence is 14 residues long. CDR1 and CDR2 from the germline V gene are MNHEY and SVGEGT. Trimming removed 9 bases at V and 2 bases at J, with 17 bases between. CDR3 nucleotides: TGTGCCAGTTGCCGGACCACCCTTACCTACGAGCAGTACTTC. It encodes CASCRTTLTYEQYF.

This clonotype was seen at least ten times. The chain employs TRBV11-2 and TRBJ2-5; 9 nucleotides match TRBD1. The V gene's germline CDR1 is SGHAT and CDR2 FQNNGV. Trimming took 5 bases from V and 3 from J; bases not matched to a gene: 13. The CDR3 is made up of 17 amino acids. The CDR3 sequence is CASSPRVPGQGEETQYF. Written as DNA, the CDR3 is TGTGCCAGCAGCCCAAGGGTCCCGGGACAGGGAGAAGAGACCCAGTACTTC.